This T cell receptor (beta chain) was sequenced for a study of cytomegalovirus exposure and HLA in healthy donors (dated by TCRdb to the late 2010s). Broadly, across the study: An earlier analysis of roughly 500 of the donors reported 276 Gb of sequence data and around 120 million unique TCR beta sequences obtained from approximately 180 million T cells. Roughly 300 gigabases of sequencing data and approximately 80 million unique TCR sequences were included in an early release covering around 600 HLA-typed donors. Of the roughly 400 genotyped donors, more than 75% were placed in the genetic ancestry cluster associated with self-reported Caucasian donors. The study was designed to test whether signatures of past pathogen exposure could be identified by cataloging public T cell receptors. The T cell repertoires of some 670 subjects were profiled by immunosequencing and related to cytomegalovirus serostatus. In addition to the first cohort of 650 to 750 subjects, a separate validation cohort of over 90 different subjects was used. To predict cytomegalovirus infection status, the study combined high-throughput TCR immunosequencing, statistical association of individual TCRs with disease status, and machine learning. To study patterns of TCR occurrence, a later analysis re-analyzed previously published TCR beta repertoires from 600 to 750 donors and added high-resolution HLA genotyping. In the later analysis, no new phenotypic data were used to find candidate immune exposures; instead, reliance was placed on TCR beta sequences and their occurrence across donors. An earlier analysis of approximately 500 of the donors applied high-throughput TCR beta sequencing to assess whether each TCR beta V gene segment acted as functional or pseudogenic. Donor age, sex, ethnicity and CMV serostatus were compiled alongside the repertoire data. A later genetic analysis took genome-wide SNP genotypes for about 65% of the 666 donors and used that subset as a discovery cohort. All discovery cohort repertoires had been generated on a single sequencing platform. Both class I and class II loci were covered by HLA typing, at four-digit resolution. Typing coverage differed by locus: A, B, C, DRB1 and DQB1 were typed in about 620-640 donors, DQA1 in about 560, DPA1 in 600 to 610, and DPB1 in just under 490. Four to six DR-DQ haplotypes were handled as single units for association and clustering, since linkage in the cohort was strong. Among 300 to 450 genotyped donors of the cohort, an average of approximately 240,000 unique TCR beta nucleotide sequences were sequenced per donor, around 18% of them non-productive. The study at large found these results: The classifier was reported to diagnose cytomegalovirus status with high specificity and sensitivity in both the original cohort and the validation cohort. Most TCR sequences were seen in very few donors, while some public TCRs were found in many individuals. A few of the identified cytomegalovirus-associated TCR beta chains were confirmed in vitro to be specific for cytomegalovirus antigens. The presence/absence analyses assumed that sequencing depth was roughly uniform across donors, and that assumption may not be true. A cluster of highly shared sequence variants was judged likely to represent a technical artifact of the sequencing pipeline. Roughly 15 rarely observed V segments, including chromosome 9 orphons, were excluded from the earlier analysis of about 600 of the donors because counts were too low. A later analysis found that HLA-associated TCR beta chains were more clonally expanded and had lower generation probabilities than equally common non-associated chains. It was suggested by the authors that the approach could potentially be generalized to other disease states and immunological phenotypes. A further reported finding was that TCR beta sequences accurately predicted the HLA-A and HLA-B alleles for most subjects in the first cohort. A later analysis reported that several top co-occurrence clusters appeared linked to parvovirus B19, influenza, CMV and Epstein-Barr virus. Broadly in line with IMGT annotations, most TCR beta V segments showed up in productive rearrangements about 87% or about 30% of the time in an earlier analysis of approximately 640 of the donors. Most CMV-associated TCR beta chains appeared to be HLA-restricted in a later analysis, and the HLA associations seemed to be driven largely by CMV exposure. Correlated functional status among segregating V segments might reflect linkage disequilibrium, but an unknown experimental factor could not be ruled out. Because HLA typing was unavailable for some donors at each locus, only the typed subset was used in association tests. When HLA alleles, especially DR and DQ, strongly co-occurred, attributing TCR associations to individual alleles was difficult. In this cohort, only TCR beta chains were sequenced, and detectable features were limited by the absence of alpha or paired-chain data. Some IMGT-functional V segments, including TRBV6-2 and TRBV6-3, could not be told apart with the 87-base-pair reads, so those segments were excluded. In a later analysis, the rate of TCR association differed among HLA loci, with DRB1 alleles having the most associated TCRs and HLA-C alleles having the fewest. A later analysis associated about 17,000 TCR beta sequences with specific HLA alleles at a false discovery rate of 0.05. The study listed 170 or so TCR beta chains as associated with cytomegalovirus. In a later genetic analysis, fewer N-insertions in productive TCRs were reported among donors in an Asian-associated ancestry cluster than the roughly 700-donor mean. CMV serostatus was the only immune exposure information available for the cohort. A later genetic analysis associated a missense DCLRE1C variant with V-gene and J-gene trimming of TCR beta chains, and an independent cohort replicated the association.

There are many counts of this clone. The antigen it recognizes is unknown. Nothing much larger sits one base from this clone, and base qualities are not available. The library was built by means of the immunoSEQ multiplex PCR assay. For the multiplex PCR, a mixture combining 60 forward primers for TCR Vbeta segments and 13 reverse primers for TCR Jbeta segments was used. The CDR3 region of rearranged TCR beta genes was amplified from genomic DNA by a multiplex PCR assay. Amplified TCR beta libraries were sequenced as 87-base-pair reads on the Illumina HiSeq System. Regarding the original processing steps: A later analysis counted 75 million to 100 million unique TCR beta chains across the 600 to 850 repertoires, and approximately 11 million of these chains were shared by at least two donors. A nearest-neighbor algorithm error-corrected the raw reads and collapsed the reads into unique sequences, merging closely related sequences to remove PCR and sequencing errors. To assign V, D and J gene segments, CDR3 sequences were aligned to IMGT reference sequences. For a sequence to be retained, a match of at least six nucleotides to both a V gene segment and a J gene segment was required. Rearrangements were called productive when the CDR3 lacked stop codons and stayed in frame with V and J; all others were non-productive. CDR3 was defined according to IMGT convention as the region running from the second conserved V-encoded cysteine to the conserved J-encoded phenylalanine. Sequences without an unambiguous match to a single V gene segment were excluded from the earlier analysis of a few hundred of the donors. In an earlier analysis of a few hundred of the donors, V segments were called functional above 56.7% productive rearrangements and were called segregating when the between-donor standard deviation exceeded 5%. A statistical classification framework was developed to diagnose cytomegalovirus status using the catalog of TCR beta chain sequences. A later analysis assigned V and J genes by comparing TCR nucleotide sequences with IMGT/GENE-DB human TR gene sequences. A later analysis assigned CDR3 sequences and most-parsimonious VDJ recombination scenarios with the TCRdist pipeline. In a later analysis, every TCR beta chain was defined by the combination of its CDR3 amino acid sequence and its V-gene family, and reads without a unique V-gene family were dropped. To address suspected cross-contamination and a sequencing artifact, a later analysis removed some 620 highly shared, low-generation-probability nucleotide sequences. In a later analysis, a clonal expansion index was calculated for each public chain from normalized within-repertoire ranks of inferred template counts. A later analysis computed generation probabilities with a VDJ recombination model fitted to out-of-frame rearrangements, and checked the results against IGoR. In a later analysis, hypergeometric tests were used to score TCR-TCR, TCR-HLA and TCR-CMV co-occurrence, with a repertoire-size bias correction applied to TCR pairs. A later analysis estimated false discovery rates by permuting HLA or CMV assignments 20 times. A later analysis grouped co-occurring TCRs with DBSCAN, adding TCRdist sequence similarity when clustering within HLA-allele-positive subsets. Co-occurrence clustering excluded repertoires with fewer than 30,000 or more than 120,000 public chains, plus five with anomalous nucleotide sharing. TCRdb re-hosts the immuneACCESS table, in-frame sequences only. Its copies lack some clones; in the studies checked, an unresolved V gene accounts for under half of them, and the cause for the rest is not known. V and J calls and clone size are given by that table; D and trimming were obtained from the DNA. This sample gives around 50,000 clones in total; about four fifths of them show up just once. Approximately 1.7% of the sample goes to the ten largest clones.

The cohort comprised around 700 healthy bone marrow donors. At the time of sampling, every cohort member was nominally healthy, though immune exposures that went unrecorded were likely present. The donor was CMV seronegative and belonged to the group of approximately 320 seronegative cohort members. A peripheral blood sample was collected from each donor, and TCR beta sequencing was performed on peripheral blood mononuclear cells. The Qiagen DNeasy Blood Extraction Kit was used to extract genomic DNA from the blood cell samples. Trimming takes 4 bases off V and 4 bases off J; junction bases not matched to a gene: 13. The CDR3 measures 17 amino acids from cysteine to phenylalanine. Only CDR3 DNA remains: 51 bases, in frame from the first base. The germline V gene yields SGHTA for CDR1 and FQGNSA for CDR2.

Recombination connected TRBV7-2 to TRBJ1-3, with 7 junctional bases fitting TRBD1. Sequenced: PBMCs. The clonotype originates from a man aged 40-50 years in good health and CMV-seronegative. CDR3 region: CASSSRRGLGAGNTIYF. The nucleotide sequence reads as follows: TGTGCCAGCAGCTCGAGAAGGGGGCTTGGGGCCGGAAACACCATATATTTT. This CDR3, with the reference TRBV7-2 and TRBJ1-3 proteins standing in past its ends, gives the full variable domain GAGVSQSPSNKVTEKGKDVELRCDPISGHTALYWYRQSLGQGLEFLIYFQGNSAPDKSGLPSDRFSAERTGGSVSTLTIQRTQQEDSAVYLCASSSRRGLGAGNTIYFGEGSWLTVV.